This T cell receptor beta chain was obtained from a study of blood T cell repertoires in COVID-19. Study information: T cells, B-cell-depleted T cells, or PBMCs supplied cDNA or gDNA.

Some clones are missing from TCRdb's copy, which holds only in-frame ones; the method was immunoSEQ multiplex PCR. The sample holds around 140,000 clones, approximately 84% seen once. The sample was PBMCs or T cells enriched from blood (not recorded which). This receptor was identified in a woman between 50 and 59 years old with acute COVID-19.

CDR3 nucleotide sequence: TGTGCCACCAGTGATGGGACTAGCGGGTGGATCAATGAGCAGTTCTTC. Encoded protein: CATSDGTSGWINEQFF. The V call is TRBV24-1, the J call TRBJ2-1; TRBD2 agrees at 12 bases. V gave up 3 bases and J gave up 6 bases; unmatched junction bases: 5. Germline CDR1 is KGHDR and CDR2 is SFDVKD. The CDR3 covers 16 residues.